This T cell receptor (beta chain) comes out of a study of T cell responses to AZD1222 COVID-19 vaccine. Points from the study as a whole: Clonal diversity was possibly underestimated, and white British individuals and females predominated among donors.

In the case of this clone: What it binds is not known.

Sequenced by immunoSEQ multiplex PCR; TCRdb stores in-frame clones only, minus some. The sample includes 150,000 or so clones, roughly nine tenths of them seen just once. The input for sequencing was peripheral blood, taken on day 0 of AZD1222 vaccination. The origin of this receptor is an adult in good health.

The CDR3 region has the DNA TGCAGCGTTGAAGGAGGACAGGGGGGCTATGGCTACACCTTC. This codes for CSVEGGQGGYGYTF. V is TRBV29-1 and J is TRBJ1-2; 10 bases are a match to TRBD1. Per germline, CDR1 SQVTM and CDR2 ANQGSEA. J gave up 4 bases and V 1 base, and 3 bases lay outside the gene matches. The CDR3 runs 14 residues.